This T cell receptor beta chain derives from a study of human T cells and chemical hapten exposure. The time point was: patch test 3, about 24 weeks after DPC sensitization. The treatment is: therapeutic diphenylcyclopropenone sensitization with weekly scalp DPC. About this clonotype itself: Its target is unknown.

The CDR3 loop spans 15 amino acids. Trimming shortened V by 6 bases and J by 6 bases, and 18 bases separated the two germline ends. General study findings and limits: There was alopecia in the donors, so their immune response may differ from that of healthy people.

TCRdb used MiXCR to reprocess the RACE reads, holding one entry per CDR3 protein. The repertoire holds about 120,000 distinct CDR3 sequences, with about 11% as singletons. This chain links TRBV12-3 or TRBV12-4 with TRBJ1-5, with a tentative D call TRBD1 (6 bases). This sequence was found in a woman in her forties or fifties with alopecia areata. Some clones in this sample may be carry-over from other donors' samples. Sequenced here: whole blood, sampled in connection with sensitization to the hapten diphenylcyclopropenone (DPC). DNA for the CDR3: TGTGCCAGCAGGCCCTCGGGGGGCTTCAGTCAGCCCCAGCATTTT. As protein: CASRPSGGFSQPQHF.